This T cell receptor (beta chain) is from a study of shared clonotypes between healthy human individuals. Background on the study: Donor composition was a couple of women and a few men, aged 18 to 49.

Concerning this clone: In the same sample, other DNA sequences code for this CDR3.

Once extracted for a subset, genomic DNA was divided evenly among several immunoSEQ plates. Repertoires were generated with immunoSEQ multiplex PCR, while TCRdb's copy carries only in-frame clones and drops some. Seen here are some 2,100,000 clones, around 95% observed once, and the top ten hold around 0.13%. Both subsets, CD45RA+ naive and CD45RA-negative memory, were split from the CD4+ cells. V was trimmed by 3 bases and J by 6 bases, leaving 9 bases between them. The germline V gene has CDR1 LNHDA and CDR2 SQIVND (reference sequence). The CDR3 sequence is 14 residues long. This chain connects TRBV19 to TRBJ1-6; the D gene is possibly TRBD1 (5 bases). Material: naive CD4+ T cells sorted from blood. Subset denoted: CD45RA+ positively selected. This sequence was found in a man between 18 and 29 years old in good health. CDR3 bases: TGTGCCAGTAGTATTGGAGGGGTTAATTCACCCCTCCACTTT. This sequence encodes CASSIGGVNSPLHF. Full variable domain (missing parts from reference TRBV19 and TRBJ1-6): DGGITQSPKYLFRKEGQNVTLSCEQNLNHDAMYWYRQDPGQGLRLIYYSQIVNDFQKGDIAEGYSVSREKKESFPLTVTSAQKNPTAFYLCASSIGGVNSPLHFGNGTRLTVT.